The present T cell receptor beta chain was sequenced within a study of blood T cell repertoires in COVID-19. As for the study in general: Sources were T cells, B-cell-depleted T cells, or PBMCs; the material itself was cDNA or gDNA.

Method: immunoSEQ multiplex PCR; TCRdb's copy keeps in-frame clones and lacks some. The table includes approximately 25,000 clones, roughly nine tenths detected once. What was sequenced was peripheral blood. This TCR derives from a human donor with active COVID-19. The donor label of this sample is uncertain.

CDR3 DNA: TGTGCCAGTAGTTTCGACGGTGAGGCCTACGAGCAGTACTTC. Translated: CASSFDGEAYEQYF. The gene calls are TRBV19 and TRBJ2-7; D gene ambiguous. V shed 5 bases and J shed 2 bases, with 13 bases lying between them. The CDR3 sequence is 14 residues long. CDR1 is LNHDA and CDR2 is SQIVND in the germline V gene (reference sequence). Complete variable domain (other parts from reference TRBV19 and TRBJ2-7): DGGITQSPKYLFRKEGQNVTLSCEQNLNHDAMYWYRQDPGQGLRLIYYSQIVNDFQKGDIAEGYSVSREKKESFPLTVTSAQKNPTAFYLCASSFDGEAYEQYFGPGTRLTVT.